The 13 T cell receptor beta chains in this list originate from one sample, sequenced in a study of STAT5B mutations in CD4+ large granular lymphocyte leukemia. Here immunoSEQ multiplex PCR was the method, and the copy in TCRdb shows in-frame clones only, minus some. The sample has 30,000 or so clones; roughly 77% are singletons. Sequencing was carried out using CD4+ T cells from blood buffy coats. These TCRs come from a human donor in good health.

J is TRBJ1-1 and V is TRBV29-1, with D hard to call. CDR3 length: 14 amino acids. CDR1 is SQVTM and CDR2 is ANQGSEA in the germline V gene. V dropped 7 bases and J dropped 1 base, with 16 bases sitting between them. As DNA, the CDR3 is TGCAGCGCTGCTCTCGGGTGGGGGAACACTGAAGCTTTCTTT. Protein sequence: CSAALGWGNTEAFF.

V and J are TRBV7-6 and TRBJ1-1, with a possible D match to TRBD1 (5 bases). Trimming pared 4 bases from V and 1 base from J, leaving 13 bases between. In germline, CDR1 is SGHVS, CDR2 FNYEAQ. The CDR3 is 15 residues long. CDR3 protein: CASSSQAGWNTEAFF. In DNA, the CDR3 is TGTGCCAGCAGCTCACAGGCGGGGTGGAACACTGAAGCTTTCTTT.

The chain uses TRBV9 and TRBJ1-1; no clear D. Germline-derived CDR1 and CDR2 are SGDLS and YYNGEE. The CDR3 runs to 23 residues. V lost 1 base to trimming and J lost 3 bases, with 37 bases between them. CDR3 region: CASSVPLVWEPGSNPRWDTEAFF. CDR3 bases: TGTGCCAGCAGCGTACCCCTTGTTTGGGAACCGGGAAGCAATCCTCGATGGGACACTGAAGCTTTCTTT.

This clone was counted once. The V and J genes are TRBV9 and TRBJ2-7; TRBD2 is a possible D gene (6 bases). This CDR3 contains 15 residues. The germline CDR1 and CDR2 sequences are SGDLS and YYNGEE. Deletions cut 4 bases from V and 0 bases from J, with 14 bases between. The CDR3 here is CASSRTGGHSYEQYF. CDR3 sequence (DNA): TGTGCCAGCAGCAGAACCGGAGGGCACTCCTACGAGCAGTACTTC.

The genes are TRBV6-5 and TRBJ1-5; D is perhaps TRBD1 (5 bases). V lost 6 bases to trimming and J lost 3 bases, with 15 bases between them. The CDR3 has 15 residues. Per the germline V gene, CDR1 is MNHEY and CDR2 is SVGAGI. The CDR3 DNA follows: TGTGCCAGCAGAAGTATAGACAGATACAATCAGCCCCAGCATTTT. Amino acids: CASRSIDRYNQPQHF.

The chain recombines TRBV5-1 with TRBJ2-3; D may be TRBD2 (6 bases). This CDR3 spans 16 amino acids. The germline CDR1 and CDR2 sequences are SGHRS and YFSETQ. V gave up 0 bases and J gave up 0 bases, with 11 bases separating them. The DNA for the CDR3 is TGCGCCAGCAGCTTGGTTGGGGAGGCGAGCACAGATACGCAGTATTTT. Amino acid sequence: CASSLVGEASTDTQYF.

The J gene is TRBJ2-3, the V gene TRBV5-1; TRBD2 agrees at 13 bases. The CDR3 runs 18 residues. Germline lookup yields CDR1 SGHRS and CDR2 YFSETQ. Trimming removed 4 bases from V and 1 base from J; junction bases left unmatched: 9. The CDR3 DNA reads as TGCGCCAGCAGCCCGGAACTAGCGGGAGGGCCTGGCACAGATACGCAGTATTTT. It encodes CASSPELAGGPGTDTQYF.

CDR3 sequence (DNA): TGTGCCGTACGACCCTCAGGGATGGAGTCCCTTTACACCTTC. Translation: CAVRPSGMESLYTF. The chain carries TRBV10-3 and TRBJ1-2; D might be TRBD1 (5 bases). V was trimmed by 11 bases and J by 11 bases, leaving 27 bases between them. There are 14 residues in the CDR3. Germline V gene lookup returns CDR1 ENHRY and CDR2 SYGVKD.

The chain uses TRBV2 and TRBJ2-2, with D possibly matching TRBD1 (6 bases). This CDR3 contains 12 residues. CDR1 SNHLY and CDR2 FYNNEI come from the germline V gene. Deletions cut 4 bases from V and 6 bases from J, with 6 bases between. DNA for the CDR3: TGTGCCAGCAGTGGACAGGCCGGGGAGCTGTTTTTT. Protein: CASSGQAGELFF.

Concerning this clone: The sample carries other DNA sequences with the same CDR3. The chain recombines TRBV19 with TRBJ2-1; D perhaps matches TRBD2 (7 bases). V was trimmed by 6 bases and J by 3 bases, leaving 9 bases between them. This CDR3 comprises 13 residues. Germline loops: CDR1 LNHDA, CDR2 SQIVND (reference sequence). CDR3 DNA sequence: TGTGCCAGTAGCGGGGGGCTCTACAATGAGCAGTTCTTC. It translates to CASSGGLYNEQFF. Variable domain in full (rest from reference TRBV19 and TRBJ2-1): DGGITQSPKYLFRKEGQNVTLSCEQNLNHDAMYWYRQDPGQGLRLIYYSQIVNDFQKGDIAEGYSVSREKKESFPLTVTSAQKNPTAFYLCASSGGLYNEQFFGPGTRLTVL.

This clone occurred once. The CDR3 bases are TGTGCCAGCAGCTTAGATTTGGGGATGAGCTCCTATAATTCACCCCTCCACTTT. This sequence encodes CASSLDLGMSSYNSPLHF. The chain uses TRBV7-8 and TRBJ1-6; D gene ambiguous. Trimming shortened V by 1 base and J by 0 bases, and 13 bases separated the two germline ends. Germline V gene data show CDR1 as SGHVS and CDR2 as FQNEAQ. This CDR3 comprises 18 residues.

The chain combines TRBV4-1 with TRBJ2-7; 10 bases match TRBD2. The CDR3 is 16 residues long. CDR1 is MGHRA, CDR2 YSYEKL, per germline. V lost 1 base to trimming and J lost 6 bases; unmatched junction nucleotides: 9. Written as DNA, the CDR3 is TGCGCCAGCAGCCAAGGAATTGGAGCGGGAGGGGCCGAGCAGTACTTC. Translated, it gives CASSQGIGAGGAEQYF.

Remarks on this clone: Other DNA sequences of this sample code for an identical CDR3. This chain uses TRBV7-2 with TRBJ2-7; TRBD2 matches 10 bases. Germline V gives CDR1 SGHTA, CDR2 FQGNSA. This CDR3 has 16 residues. The junction had 7 bases not matched to a gene; V was cut back by 1 base and J by 4 bases. The CDR3: CASSLGLAGVGYEQYF. CDR3 bases: TGTGCCAGCAGCTTAGGGCTAGCGGGAGTGGGTTACGAGCAGTACTTC.